The 5 T cell receptor beta chains listed next were all sequenced from one sample in a study of T cells after yellow fever vaccination. TCRdb redid the calling of the 5' RACE reads with MiXCR, one entry per CDR3 protein. The sample holds under 600,000 distinct CDR3 sequences, around an eighth seen once. Sequenced material: PBMCs, taken on the day of the yellow fever booster vaccination. These receptors were collected from a man aged 25-40 years who received the YFV17D yellow fever vaccine.

Many counts were recorded for this clonotype. This chain connects TRBV5-1 to TRBJ1-5; 8 bases fit TRBD1. The CDR3 runs to 16 residues. Per the germline V gene, CDR1 is SGHRS and CDR2 is YFSETQ. With V trimmed by 1 base and J by 6 bases, 9 bases remained unmatched. CDR3 DNA: TGCGCCAGCAGCTTGTATCCGACAGGGGATTCTCAGCCCCAGCATTTT. It specifies CASSLYPTGDSQPQHF. The whole variable domain, remainder taken from reference TRBV5-1 and TRBJ1-5, is KAGVTQTPRYLIKTRGQQVTLSCSPISGHRSVSWYQQTPGQGLQFLFEYFSETQRNKGNFPGRFSGRQFSNSRSEMNVSTLELGDSALYLCASSLYPTGDSQPQHFGDGTRLSIL.

The gene calls are TRBV14 and TRBJ2-2; 7 bases are shared with TRBD1. CDR3 length: 16 residues. Trimming removed 3 bases from V and 1 base from J; junction bases left unmatched: 5. Germline V gene data show CDR1 as SGHDN and CDR2 as FVKESK. The CDR3 protein is CASSQKTGMNTGELFF. The CDR3 nucleotides read TGTGCCAGCAGCCAGAAGACAGGGATGAACACCGGGGAGCTGTTTTTT.

This clonotype was seen a single time. A much larger clone is a single base away; this may be a read error. The chain links TRBV20-1 to TRBJ2-1; TRBD2 agrees at 8 bases. Per the germline V gene, CDR1 is DFQATT and CDR2 is SNEGSKA (reference sequence). This CDR3 has 12 amino acids. DNA for the CDR3: TGCAGTGCGCAGGGACTAGTCCTTGAGCTGTTCTTC. Amino acids: CSAQGLVLELFF.

This chain joins TRBV6-2 or TRBV6-3 and TRBJ1-6; D is unclear. This CDR3 has 18 amino acids. Germline assignment: CDR1 MNHEY and CDR2 SVGEGT. The ends were cut back, 5 bases at V and 0 bases at J, with 17 bases in the middle. CDR3 DNA sequence: TGTGCCAGCAGTCCTTCAGACTGGAAGAGCTCCTATAATTCACCCCTCCACTTT. Amino acids: CASSPSDWKSSYNSPLHF.

V is TRBV7-9 and J is TRBJ2-1; the D gene could be TRBD1 or TRBD2 (5 bases each). CDR3 size: 15 residues. The germline V gene encodes CDR1 SEHNR and CDR2 FQNEAQ (reference sequence). V was cut by 5 bases and J by 8 bases, with 19 bases left in between. This chain's CDR3 is CASSHWGSSADEQFF. CDR3 DNA sequence: TGTGCCAGCAGCCACTGGGGGAGCTCTGCGGATGAGCAGTTCTTC.